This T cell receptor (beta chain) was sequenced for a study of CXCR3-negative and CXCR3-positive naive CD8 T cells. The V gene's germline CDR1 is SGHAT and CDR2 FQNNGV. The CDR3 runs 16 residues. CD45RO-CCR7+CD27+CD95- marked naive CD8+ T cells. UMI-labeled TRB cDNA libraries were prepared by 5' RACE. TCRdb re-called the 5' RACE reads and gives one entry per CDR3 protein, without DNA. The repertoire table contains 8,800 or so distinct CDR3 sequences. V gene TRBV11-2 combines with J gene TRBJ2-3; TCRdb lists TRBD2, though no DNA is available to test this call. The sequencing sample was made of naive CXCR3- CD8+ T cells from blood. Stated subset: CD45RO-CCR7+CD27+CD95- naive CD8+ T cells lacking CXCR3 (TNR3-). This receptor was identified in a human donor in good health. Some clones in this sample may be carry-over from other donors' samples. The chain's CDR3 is CASSLLAGEGTDTQYF. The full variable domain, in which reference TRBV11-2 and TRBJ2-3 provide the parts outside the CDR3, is EAGVAQSPRYKIIEKRQSVAFWCNPISGHATLYWYQQILGQGPKLLIQFQNNGVVDDSQLPKDRFSAERLKGVDSTLKIQPAKLEDSAVYLCASSLLAGEGTDTQYFGPGTRLTVL.